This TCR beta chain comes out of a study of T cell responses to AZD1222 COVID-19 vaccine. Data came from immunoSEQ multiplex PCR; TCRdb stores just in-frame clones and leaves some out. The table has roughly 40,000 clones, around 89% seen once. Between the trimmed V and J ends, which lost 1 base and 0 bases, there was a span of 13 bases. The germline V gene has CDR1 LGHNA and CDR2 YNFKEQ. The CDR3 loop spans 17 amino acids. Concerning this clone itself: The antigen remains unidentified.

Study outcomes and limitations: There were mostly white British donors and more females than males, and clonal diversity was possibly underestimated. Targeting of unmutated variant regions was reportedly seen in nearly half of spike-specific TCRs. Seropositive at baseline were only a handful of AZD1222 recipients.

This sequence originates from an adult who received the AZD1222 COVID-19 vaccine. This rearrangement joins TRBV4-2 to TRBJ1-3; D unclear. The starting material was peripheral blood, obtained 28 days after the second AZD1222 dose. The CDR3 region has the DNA TGTGCCAGCAGCCAAGTTTCGGCAGGAGGCTCTGGAAACACCATATATTTT. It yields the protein CASSQVSAGGSGNTIYF.